This passage covers 3 T cell receptor beta chains from one sample sequenced in a study of blood T cell repertoires in COVID-19. TCRdb's copy holds only in-frame clones and misses some; the assay was immunoSEQ multiplex PCR. The sample holds about 160,000 clones, roughly 84% seen once. Sequencing was carried out using PBMCs or T cells enriched from blood (not recorded which). The receptor set was obtained from a woman in her fifties or sixties who had recovered from COVID-19.

The V gene is TRBV10-2, the J gene TRBJ2-3, with 7 bases lining up with TRBD1. The germline V gene has CDR1 WSHSY and CDR2 SAAADI. This CDR3 has 13 amino acids. V gave up 8 bases and J gave up 2 bases; unmatched junction bases: 4. As DNA, the CDR3 is TGCGCCAGCTTGGACAGGTTCACAGATACGCAGTATTTT. This codes for CASLDRFTDTQYF.

V usage is TRBV25-1 and J usage is TRBJ2-5, with D possibly matching TRBD1 (6 bases). The CDR3 covers 16 residues. CDR1 and CDR2 from the germline V gene are MGHDK and SYGVNS. The ends were cut back, 3 bases at V and 1 base at J, with 15 bases in the middle. CDR3 bases: TGTGCCAGCAGTGACACAGGGTTTCTATTCCAAGAGACCCAGTACTTC. Translation: CASSDTGFLFQETQYF.

J is TRBJ2-1 and V is TRBV5-8; 8 bases fit TRBD1. Germline CDR1 reads SGHTS; CDR2 reads YDEGEE. CDR3 length: 17 amino acids. Trimming removed 5 bases from V and 7 bases from J; junction bases left unmatched: 17. CDR3 residues: CASSLGFKDRVLNEQFF. In nucleotides, the CDR3 is TGTGCCAGCAGTCTGGGGTTTAAGGACAGGGTTTTGAATGAGCAGTTCTTC.